What follows are 22 T cell receptor beta chains derived from one specimen sequenced in a study of blood T cell repertoires in COVID-19. Measured with immunoSEQ multiplex PCR; TCRdb has only the in-frame clones, and not every one. The sample has around 230,000 clones, 88% seen once. The specimen sequenced was peripheral blood. The receptors here all came from a man aged 35-49 years with acute or convalescent COVID-19.

The chain carries TRBV19 and TRBJ2-5, with 7 bases lining up with TRBD1. The V gene end was trimmed by 7 bases and the J gene end by 5 bases; junction bases not matched to a gene: 7. CDR3 length: 13 residues. The germline V gene encodes CDR1 LNHDA and CDR2 SQIVND (reference sequence). CDR3 protein: CASNDRVFETQYF. CDR3 nucleotides: TGTGCCAGTAATGACAGGGTCTTTGAGACCCAGTACTTC.

The chain uses TRBV27 and TRBJ1-1; D perhaps matches TRBD1 (6 bases). Trimming left V 11 bases short and J 0 bases short, with 19 bases between. This CDR3 spans 15 amino acids. Looked up from germline, CDR1 is MNHEY and CDR2 is SMNVEV (reference sequence). CDR3 DNA: TGTGCCTCCTTAATGGCAGGGGCGATGAACACTGAAGCTTTCTTT. Protein: CASLMAGAMNTEAFF.

This chain uses TRBV4-1 with TRBJ1-5; possible D gene TRBD1, 6 bases. Germline V gene data show CDR1 as MGHRA and CDR2 as YSYEKL. The CDR3 sequence is 15 residues long. V lost 1 base and J 4 bases, leaving 11 bases between the germline ends. The CDR3 region has the DNA TGCGCCAGCAGCCAAGTCACAGGGCCGAATCAGCCCCAGCATTTT. Translated, it gives CASSQVTGPNQPQHF.

V is TRBV6-1 and J is TRBJ2-7; 11 bases agree with TRBD2. J lost 9 bases, V lost 0 bases, and 7 bases had no gene match. The CDR3 is 15 amino acids. The germline gives CDR1 MNHNS, CDR2 SASEGT. CDR3: CASSEAGLAVIGQYF. The CDR3 coding sequence is TGTGCCAGCAGTGAAGCGGGACTAGCGGTAATCGGGCAGTACTTC.

The rearrangement links TRBV9 to TRBJ1-2, with D uncertain. Trimming removed 0 bases at V and 3 bases at J, with 15 bases between. CDR1 and CDR2 (germline): SGDLS, YYNGEE. The CDR3 consists of 16 residues. The DNA for the CDR3 is TGTGCCAGCAGCGTAGCATTGGAACAGTCCTACTATGGCTACACCTTC. Residues: CASSVALEQSYYGYTF.

The chain couples TRBV18 to TRBJ2-2; 7 bases align to TRBD1. Per the germline V gene, CDR1 is KGHSH and CDR2 is LQKENI. The V and J ends lost 3 bases and 4 bases, in that order; junction bases with no gene match: 5. CDR3 size: 15 residues. CDR3: CASSPGQRTTGELFF. The CDR3 nucleotides read TGTGCCAGCTCACCGGGACAGCGGACCACCGGGGAGCTGTTTTTT.

The rearrangement joins TRBV27 to TRBJ1-5, with D perhaps matching TRBD1 (5 bases). The CDR3 has 16 amino acids. The V end was cut by 5 bases, the J end by 2 bases, with 16 bases between. Germline V gene lookup returns CDR1 MNHEY and CDR2 SMNVEV (reference sequence). DNA for the CDR3: TGTGCCAGCAGTCCCACCCGCGGGGCAGGCAATCAGCCCCAGCATTTT. It codes for CASSPTRGAGNQPQHF.

The CDR3 protein is CASSYPPDRATDTQYF. CDR3 coding DNA: TGTGCCAGCAGTTACCCACCCGACAGGGCGACAGATACGCAGTATTTT. The rearrangement joins TRBV6-2 or TRBV6-3 to TRBJ2-3; TRBD1 aligns across 7 bases. V shed 2 bases and J 3 bases; nucleotides not matched to a gene: 8. Germline lookup yields CDR1 MNHEY and CDR2 SVGEGT. The CDR3 consists of 16 residues.

This clone was seen a single time. Other DNA sequences within the sample encode an identical CDR3. This sequence joins TRBV5-1 and TRBJ1-2, with TRBD1 matching over 10 bases. The germline gives CDR1 SGHRS, CDR2 YFSETQ. Germline trimming cut 3 bases from V and 3 bases from J; bases unmatched to any gene: 2. This CDR3 contains 14 residues. In DNA form, the CDR3 reads TGCGCCAGCAGCTCCGGGACAGGGGACTATGGCTACACCTTC. This sequence encodes CASSSGTGDYGYTF.

The chain is built from TRBV19 and TRBJ1-2, with 9 positions matching TRBD1. Germline CDR1 is LNHDA and CDR2 is SQIVND (reference sequence). V shed 2 bases and J 6 bases; nucleotides not matched to a gene: 10. CDR3 length: 16 residues. CDR3 nucleotide sequence: TGTGCCAGTAGTATACCGAGGACAGGGGAGTCGAATGGCTACACCTTC. As protein: CASSIPRTGESNGYTF.

This clone was recorded once. The chain employs TRBV18 and TRBJ2-1, with D possibly TRBD2 on 5 matching bases. CDR3 size: 14 residues. Trimming removed 6 bases at V and 0 bases at J, with 9 bases between. Germline-derived CDR1 and CDR2 are KGHSH and LQKENI. CDR3 sequence reads: CASSLGSSYNEQFF. CDR3 sequence (DNA): TGTGCCAGCTCCCTGGGGAGCTCCTACAATGAGCAGTTCTTC.

The chain recombines TRBV6-5 with TRBJ1-6; 7 nucleotides agree with TRBD1. The CDR3 extends over 14 amino acids. From germline, CDR1 is MNHEY and CDR2 SVGAGI. Trimming at V came to 6 bases and at J to 5 bases, leaving 4 bases not matched to a gene. CDR3 sequence (DNA): TGTGCCAGCAGGACAGGGACAAATAATTCACCCCTCCACTTT. This translates into CASRTGTNNSPLHF.

The CDR3 region has the DNA TGTGCCAGTAGTATAGGGACAGGTACTGAAGCTTTCTTT. This codes for CASSIGTGTEAFF. The chain employs TRBV19 and TRBJ1-1; 7 bases map to TRBD1. The CDR3 spans 13 residues. V lost 1 base, J lost 5 bases, and 1 base stayed unmatched. Germline V CDR1 and CDR2: LNHDA, SQIVND (reference sequence).

The rearrangement links TRBV6-5 to TRBJ2-7, with 9 bases aligning to TRBD1. From germline, CDR1 is MNHEY and CDR2 SVGAGI. The V gene end was trimmed by 4 bases and the J gene end by 4 bases; junction bases not matched to a gene: 8. The CDR3 length is 15 residues. CDR3 DNA sequence: TGTGCCAGCAGTTCCGCCGGGACAGGGTCTTACGAGCAGTACTTC. Translated: CASSSAGTGSYEQYF.

The V call is TRBV5-1, the J call TRBJ2-1; perhaps TRBD2 as D (6 bases). Deletions cut 0 bases from V and 7 bases from J, with 11 bases between. Germline V CDR1 and CDR2: SGHRS, YFSETQ. The CDR3 is 14 amino acids. CDR3 loop: CASSLVRGRNEQFF. For the CDR3, the DNA is TGCGCCAGCAGCTTGGTGCGGGGTAGGAATGAGCAGTTCTTC. Looking up the rest from reference TRBV5-1 and TRBJ2-1 gives the full variable domain: KAGVTQTPRYLIKTRGQQVTLSCSPISGHRSVSWYQQTPGQGLQFLFEYFSETQRNKGNFPGRFSGRQFSNSRSEMNVSTLELGDSALYLCASSLVRGRNEQFFGPGTRLTVL.

The chain carries TRBV4-1 and TRBJ2-5, with TRBD2 as a possible D gene (7 bases). The V gene's germline CDR1 is MGHRA and CDR2 YSYEKL. The CDR3 contains 15 residues. The V and J ends lost 2 bases and 5 bases respectively, with 15 bases between them. Written as DNA, the CDR3 is TGCGCCAGCAGCCAAAGCGGAGGGGGGGTGGAGACCCAGTACTTC. Translated: CASSQSGGGVETQYF.

The chain joins TRBV7-6 to TRBJ1-3; tentatively, D is TRBD1 (5 bases). The CDR3 spans 15 residues. Germline CDR1 is SGHVS and CDR2 is FNYEAQ. V lost 5 bases and J 0 bases, leaving 11 bases between the germline ends. DNA for the CDR3: TGTGCCAGCAGCCTACAGGTCCACTCTGGAAACACCATATATTTT. Translated: CASSLQVHSGNTIYF.

V gene TRBV18 combines with J gene TRBJ2-7; the D gene is possibly TRBD1 (5 bases). Germline lookup yields CDR1 KGHSH and CDR2 LQKENI. This CDR3 region has 16 residues. V gave up 2 bases and J gave up 3 bases, with 17 bases separating them. CDR3 coding DNA: TGTGCCAGCTCACCATTTAACACAGGAGACGACTACGAGCAGTACTTC. This gives the protein CASSPFNTGDDYEQYF.

This chain connects TRBV20-1 to TRBJ2-7, with 7 bases that match TRBD2. The V gene's germline CDR1 is DFQATT and CDR2 SNEGSKA (reference sequence). CDR3 size: 15 residues. J gave up 3 bases and V 3 bases, and 11 bases lay outside the gene matches. CDR3: CSASRRTRVFYEQYF. In nucleotides, the CDR3 is TGCAGTGCTAGTCGGCGGACTAGAGTGTTCTACGAGCAGTACTTC.

The chain couples TRBV7-9 to TRBJ2-7; maybe TRBD1 (5 bases). Trimming took 5 bases from V and 3 from J, leaving 11 bases between them. CDR1 SEHNR and CDR2 FQNEAQ come from the germline V gene (reference sequence). CDR3 length: 13 residues. CDR3 sequence (DNA): TGTGCCAGCAGCATGACAGTCCACTACGAGCAGTACTTC. Its protein product is CASSMTVHYEQYF.

This chain links TRBV5-8 with TRBJ1-5; the match to TRBD1 covers 7 bases. The CDR3 has 15 residues. CDR1 and CDR2 (germline): SGHTS, YDEGEE. After removal of 0 bases from V and 3 bases from J, the junction contained 3 bases not matched to a gene. Here the CDR3 DNA reads TGTGCCAGCAGCTTGGGACAGGGACTCAATCAGCCCCAGCATTTT. Protein: CASSLGQGLNQPQHF.

CDR3 DNA sequence: TGTGCCAGCAGCTTGATCGGCGGCACAGGGGGCTGGGATGAAAAACTGTTTTTT. Its protein is CASSLIGGTGGWDEKLFF. The chain couples TRBV5-8 to TRBJ1-4, with 9 bases identical to TRBD1. Per the germline V gene, CDR1 is SGHTS and CDR2 is YDEGEE. The CDR3 contains 18 residues. J lost 6 bases, V lost 1 base, and 13 bases had no gene match.